These T cell receptor beta chains were read from a single sample in a study of shared clonotypes between healthy human individuals. TCRdb's copy holds only in-frame clones and misses some; the assay was immunoSEQ multiplex PCR. The repertoire has approximately 2.1 million clones, 85% to 95% of them found once; the top ten carry about 0.39%. The sequenced sample consisted of naive CD4+ T cells from PBMCs. These receptors all stem from a young man in good health. Some clones in this sample may be carry-over from other donors' samples. Both conserved end residues are trimmed from each CDR3. A D gene is named only where the DNA matches it firmly. A clone size is listed for some rows: how often the clone was seen (once, few, many), or a class if it is expanded.

v_call: TRBV2
d_call: TRBD1
clone_size: few
j_call: TRBJ1-5
cdr3_aa: ASSEETGRNQPQH

v_call: TRBV19
d_call: TRBD1
clone_size: .
j_call: TRBJ2-5
cdr3_aa: ASSDPGTGERGETQY

v_call: TRBV5-1
d_call: .
clone_size: .
j_call: TRBJ2-3
cdr3_aa: ASSPRQGSTDTQY

v_call: TRBV10-3
d_call: .
clone_size: once
j_call: TRBJ2-5
cdr3_aa: AISDPSVGLVETQY

v_call: TRBV11-3
d_call: TRBD2
clone_size: .
j_call: TRBJ2-7
cdr3_aa: ASWIGLAYEQY

v_call: TRBV28
d_call: .
clone_size: .
j_call: TRBJ1-2
cdr3_aa: ASSLQGRGYT

v_call: TRBV11-2
d_call: TRBD2
clone_size: .
j_call: .
cdr3_aa: ASSFLAGESYEQY

v_call: TRBV7-3
d_call: .
clone_size: .
j_call: TRBJ1-2
cdr3_aa: ASSPDGSYGYT

v_call: TRBV10-3
d_call: TRBD2
clone_size: .
j_call: TRBJ2-3
cdr3_aa: AISRLAGGSDTQY

v_call: TRBV7-9
d_call: .
clone_size: .
j_call: TRBJ1-1
cdr3_aa: ASSPKGRSLNTEAF

v_call: TRBV10-3
d_call: .
clone_size: .
j_call: TRBJ2-1
cdr3_aa: ATARDRNEQF

v_call: TRBV9
d_call: .
clone_size: .
j_call: TRBJ1-1
cdr3_aa: ASSPVGNTEAF

v_call: TRBV27
d_call: .
clone_size: once
j_call: TRBJ1-1
cdr3_aa: ASSFTGVRREAF

v_call: TRBV5-1
d_call: TRBD2
clone_size: .
j_call: TRBJ2-5
cdr3_aa: ASSASLAGGQETQY